These 15 T cell receptor beta chains share one sample of origin, sequenced in a study of blood T cell repertoires in COVID-19. The protocol was immunoSEQ multiplex PCR, while the TCRdb copy is restricted to in-frame clones and leaves out a portion. The sample records approximately 170,000 clones, around 89% being singletons. Input material: peripheral blood. The receptor source for this set is a man between 60 and 75 years old with acute or convalescent COVID-19.

This chain uses TRBV10-3 with TRBJ2-7, with D hard to call. The CDR3 is 12 residues long. CDR1 and CDR2 (germline): ENHRY, SYGVKD. V was cut by 0 bases and J by 4 bases, with 4 bases left in between. CDR3 protein: CAISESVYEQYV. CDR3 DNA: TGTGCCATCAGTGAGTCCGTATACGAGCAGTACGTC.

The chain recombines TRBV7-6 with TRBJ1-6, with 11 nucleotides matching TRBD1. Germline V gene lookup returns CDR1 SGHVS and CDR2 FNYEAQ. The CDR3 extends over 15 amino acids. V shed 5 bases, J shed 7 bases, and the junction held 4 bases outside the gene matches. CDR3 in DNA: TGTGCCAGCAGCCCCGGGACAGGGGGAAATTCACCCCTCCACTTT. Protein sequence: CASSPGTGGNSPLHF.

The V and J genes are TRBV10-3 and TRBJ2-1; the D is unclear. Germline V CDR1 and CDR2: ENHRY, SYGVKD. Deletions cut 3 bases from V and 8 bases from J, with 8 bases between. CDR3 length: 12 residues. CDR3 loop: CAISETSDEQFF. CDR3 bases: TGTGCCATCAGTGAAACCAGCGATGAGCAGTTCTTC.

This chain joins TRBV7-3 and TRBJ2-1; 12 nucleotides align to TRBD2. The trim removed 4 bases at V and 10 bases at J, leaving 8 bases unmatched. CDR1 is SGHTA, CDR2 FQGTGA, per germline. The CDR3 contains 15 residues. The CDR3 DNA is TGTGCCAGCAGCTCAACAGGACTAGCGGGATTGGAGCAGTTCTTC. Its translation is CASSSTGLAGLEQFF.

The chain uses TRBV11-3 and TRBJ1-6, with 8 bases matching TRBD1. The junction had 2 bases not matched to a gene; V was cut back by 0 bases and J by 10 bases. Germline lookup yields CDR1 SGHNT and CDR2 YENEEA. The CDR3 spans 14 residues. CDR3 in amino acids: CASSLDRGRSPLHF. CDR3 in DNA: TGTGCCAGCAGCTTAGACAGGGGGCGATCACCCCTCCACTTT.

Turning to this clone: Germline and junction disagree at one end, which may indicate a read error. The chain joins TRBV29-1 to TRBJ2-5, with 10 bases matching TRBD2. CDR1 SQVTM and CDR2 ANQGSEA come from the germline V gene. This CDR3 contains 16 residues. This CDR3 reads CSVDPSGSGLQQTQYF. In DNA, the CDR3 is TGCAGCGTTGACCCTAGCGGGAGCGGACTCCAACAGACCCAGTACTTC.

The gene calls are TRBV6-2 or TRBV6-3 and TRBJ2-4, with 8 bases fitting TRBD1. Germline loops: CDR1 MNHEY, CDR2 SVGEGT. The CDR3 loop spans 20 amino acids. Trimming removed 2 bases from V and 3 bases from J; junction bases left unmatched: 18. CDR3 nucleotide sequence: TGTGCCAGCAGTTACAGCCCGGCAGGGGGCGCCTTGATCGTCAAAAACATTCAGTACTTC. This translates into CASSYSPAGGALIVKNIQYF.

The gene calls are TRBV6-2 or TRBV6-3 and TRBJ1-5; D perhaps matches TRBD1 (6 bases). V was shortened by 0 bases and J by 6 bases, with 24 bases between the two germline ends. The length of the CDR3 is 19 residues. CDR1 and CDR2 (germline): MNHEY, SVGEGT. DNA for the CDR3: TGTGCCAGCAGTTACTCCCGATGGACAGAAGCAAAGGGGACTCAGCCCCAGCATTTT. This translates into CASSYSRWTEAKGTQPQHF.

The chain employs TRBV6-5 and TRBJ2-3; 8 nucleotides line up with TRBD1. Per the germline V gene, CDR1 is MNHEY and CDR2 is SVGAGI. The CDR3 spans 14 residues. Trimming cost V 4 bases and J 1 base; bases outside gene matches: 1. For the CDR3, the DNA is TGTGCCAGCAGTTTGACAGGGGGCACAGATACGCAGTATTTT. It is translated as CASSLTGGTDTQYF.

This chain joins TRBV6-5 and TRBJ1-6; 8 bases map to TRBD1. Per the germline V gene, CDR1 is MNHEY and CDR2 is SVGAGI. This CDR3 region has 15 residues. Losses at the gene ends were 5 bases for V and 6 bases for J; bases not matched to a gene: 6. The CDR3 protein is CASSIQGAGNSPLHF. CDR3 coding DNA: TGTGCCAGCAGTATTCAGGGGGCTGGTAATTCACCCCTCCACTTT.

The chain has TRBV19 and TRBJ2-7; tentatively, D is TRBD1 (6 bases). V lost 5 bases to trimming and J lost 4 bases, with 18 bases between them. This CDR3 is 15 amino acids long. Germline V gene sequence: CDR1 LNHDA, CDR2 SQIVND (reference sequence). CDR3 nucleotides: TGTGCCAGTAGTCCCCTGTCGGGACACAAGTACGAGCAGTACTTC. This gives the protein CASSPLSGHKYEQYF. Drawing the rest from reference TRBV19 and TRBJ2-7, the complete variable domain is DGGITQSPKYLFRKEGQNVTLSCEQNLNHDAMYWYRQDPGQGLRLIYYSQIVNDFQKGDIAEGYSVSREKKESFPLTVTSAQKNPTAFYLCASSPLSGHKYEQYFGPGTRLTVT.

The chain employs TRBV11-2 and TRBJ2-3, with TRBD2 matching 7 bases. The V and J ends lost 3 bases and 1 base, in that order; junction bases with no gene match: 4. The CDR3 sequence is 15 residues long. Germline V CDR1 and CDR2: SGHAT, FQNNGV. CDR3 region: CASSFGTTRTDTQYF. CDR3 bases: TGTGCCAGCAGCTTCGGGACTACTCGCACAGATACGCAGTATTTT.

This clone was recorded only once. Distinct nucleotide sequences in the sample also encode this CDR3. The chain uses TRBV5-1 and TRBJ2-2; TRBD1 matches at 8 bases. V was clipped by 4 bases and J by 1 base; unmatched bases: 3. This CDR3 is built from 15 residues. Germline CDR1 reads SGHRS; CDR2 reads YFSETQ. Here the CDR3 DNA reads TGCGCCAGCAGCCTAGACAGGGGGAACACCGGGGAGCTGTTTTTT. This codes for CASSLDRGNTGELFF.

This rearrangement joins TRBV7-9 to TRBJ2-3, with 9 bases fitting TRBD1. The CDR3 loop spans 16 amino acids. Trimming cost V 4 bases and J 4 bases; bases outside gene matches: 9. Germline CDR1 and CDR2: SEHNR and FQNEAQ (reference sequence). CDR3 loop: CASSSTGTGRPDTQYF. The CDR3 DNA reads as TGTGCCAGCAGCTCCACCGGGACAGGGCGGCCAGATACGCAGTATTTT.

The chain is built from TRBV14 and TRBJ2-7; no clear D. Germline CDR1 SGHDN, CDR2 FVKESK. V was pared by 0 bases and J by 3 bases, with 9 bases between. This CDR3 spans 14 amino acids. The CDR3 bases are TGTGCCAGCAGCCAAGATCTGGGCAGCTACGAGCAGTACTTC. This encodes CASSQDLGSYEQYF.